Each of the 16 T cell receptor beta chains below was sequenced from the same sample in a study of monozygotic twins with inflammatory bowel disease. TCRdb reprocessed the 5' RACE reads, with one entry per CDR3 protein and no DNA. Its table lists about 330,000 distinct CDR3 sequences. Sequenced material: blood. All receptors derive from a human donor with ulcerative colitis or Crohn's disease, or a healthy co-twin of an affected twin (not recorded which).

The chain links TRBV10-2 to TRBJ2-5; without DNA, the TCRdb call of TRBD2 cannot be checked. This CDR3 contains 17 residues. The germline V gene has CDR1 WSHSY and CDR2 SAAADI. CDR3 protein: CASQEASGGAQRETQYF.

The rearrangement uses TRBV5-1 and TRBJ2-7; the TCRdb call, TRBD1, lacks DNA for checking. CDR1 is SGHRS and CDR2 is YFSETQ in the germline V gene. The CDR3 covers 14 residues. CDR3 in amino acids: CASRRDSSSYEQYF. Based on the CDR3 plus reference TRBV5-1 and TRBJ2-7, the full variable domain is KAGVTQTPRYLIKTRGQQVTLSCSPISGHRSVSWYQQTPGQGLQFLFEYFSETQRNKGNFPGRFSGRQFSNSRSEMNVSTLELGDSALYLCASRRDSSSYEQYFGPGTRLTVT.

This chain joins TRBV7-2 and TRBJ1-2; TCRdb indicates TRBD1, and absent DNA this call remains unverified. The germline CDR1 and CDR2 sequences are SGHTA and FQGNSA. The CDR3 has 13 residues. CDR3: CASSPRGPYGYTF. Based on the CDR3 plus reference TRBV7-2 and TRBJ1-2, the full variable domain is GAGVSQSPSNKVTEKGKDVELRCDPISGHTALYWYRQSLGQGLEFLIYFQGNSAPDKSGLPSDRFSAERTGGSVSTLTIQRTQQEDSAVYLCASSPRGPYGYTFGSGTRLTVV.

The chain joins TRBV12-3 or TRBV12-4 to TRBJ1-2. CDR3 length: 14 amino acids. This chain's CDR3 is CASSSLEAAYGYTF.

The chain joins TRBV6-4 to TRBJ2-2; as DNA is missing, the TRBD2 call by TCRdb cannot be tested. Germline lookup yields CDR1 MRHNA and CDR2 SNTAGT. The CDR3 is 16 amino acids. CDR3 amino acids: CASSDSGGEPTGELFF.

This chain joins TRBV20-1 and TRBJ1-1. Germline V gene lookup returns CDR1 DFQATT and CDR2 SNEGSKA (reference sequence). The CDR3 runs 17 residues. CDR3 residues: CSARESGPFDTGAEAFF.

The chain uses TRBV7-8 and TRBJ1-2. The CDR3 loop spans 16 amino acids. Germline lookup yields CDR1 SGHVS and CDR2 FQNEAQ. CDR3 sequence: CASSLERLGGNGGYTF. Based on the CDR3 plus reference TRBV7-8 and TRBJ1-2, the full variable domain is GAGVSQSPRYKVAKRGQDVALRCDPISGHVSLFWYQQALGQGPEFLTYFQNEAQLDKSGLPSDRFFAERPEGSVSTLKIQRTQQEDSAVYLCASSLERLGGNGGYTFGSGTRLTVV.

The rearrangement uses TRBV20-1 and TRBJ2-1; the D call of TRBD1 rests on TCRdb alone, since no DNA is present to check it. Looked up from germline, CDR1 is DFQATT and CDR2 is SNEGSKA (reference sequence). The CDR3 runs 12 residues. The CDR3 loop is CSADRDDAKQFF.

The chain couples TRBV2 to TRBJ2-5; without DNA, the TCRdb call of TRBD1 cannot be checked. This CDR3 is 15 amino acids long. Germline CDR1 reads SNHLY; CDR2 reads FYNNEI. The CDR3 loop reads CASSLQGRSDETQYF.

The CDR3: CSVRGGNRNTEAFF. The J gene is TRBJ1-1, the V gene TRBV29-1; TCRdb indicates TRBD1, and absent DNA this call remains unverified. CDR1 is SQVTM, CDR2 ANQGSEA, per germline. The CDR3 runs 14 residues.

The chain carries TRBV24-1 and TRBJ2-1; the D call of TRBD2 rests on TCRdb alone, since no DNA is present to check it. The germline V gene encodes CDR1 KGHDR and CDR2 SFDVKD. The CDR3 sequence is 13 residues long. The CDR3 sequence is CATSEAAGNEQFF.

The chain has TRBV9 and TRBJ1-5. CDR3 length: 14 residues. From germline, CDR1 is SGDLS and CDR2 YYNGEE. The CDR3 loop reads CASSASGRNGPQHF.

This chain links TRBV5-1 with TRBJ2-3; TCRdb selects TRBD1, and the lack of DNA leaves this call unchecked. Per germline, CDR1 SGHRS and CDR2 YFSETQ. This CDR3 has 14 amino acids. The CDR3 region is CASSSNPGPDTQYF.

The chain's CDR3 is CASQRGDEQFF. V usage is TRBV25-1 and J usage is TRBJ2-1; TCRdb reports TRBD1, a call that lacks DNA to check it against. The CDR3 sequence is 11 residues long. Germline values: CDR1 MGHDK, CDR2 SYGVNS.

The chain joins TRBV10-2 to TRBJ2-7; TCRdb designates TRBD1, a call that cannot be tested without DNA. The germline gives CDR1 WSHSY, CDR2 SAAADI. The CDR3 loop spans 16 amino acids. The chain's CDR3 is CASSELRDRGVYEQYF.

J is TRBJ2-2 and V is TRBV27; without DNA, the TCRdb call of TRBD1 cannot be checked. Germline V gene sequence: CDR1 MNHEY, CDR2 SMNVEV (reference sequence). This CDR3 contains 14 residues. CDR3 region: CASSSWPGTGELFF.